A selection of T cell receptor beta chains follows, all from one sample in a study of neurological immune-mediated disorders. TCRdb re-called the 5' RACE reads with MiXCR, one entry per CDR3 protein. The data hold tens of thousands of distinct CDR3 sequences, with approximately 5% observed a single time. Sequenced input: PBMCs. These receptors were taken from a woman aged 30 to 39 with multiple sclerosis. The CDR3 runs from the conserved cysteine through the conserved F or W. The D gene is left open where the match is weak. The size of a clone is reported for some rows only, either as once, few or many, or as a class for expanded clones.

v_call: TRBV5-1; d_call: -; clone_size: few; j_call: TRBJ1-4; cdr3_nt: TGCGCCAGCAGCTTGGAACCAGGGAATAATGAAAAACTGTTTTTT; cdr3_aa: CASSLEPGNNEKLFF
v_call: TRBV5-1; d_call: -; clone_size: many; j_call: TRBJ2-7; cdr3_nt: TGCGCCAGCAGCTTAGCTCCTAGCGTCTCCTACGAGCAGTACTTC; cdr3_aa: CASSLAPSVSYEQYF
v_call: TRBV28; d_call: TRBD1; clone_size: many; j_call: TRBJ1-1; cdr3_nt: TGTGCCAGCAGCCTTCCCGGGACAGGGTCGACTGAAGCTTTCTTT; cdr3_aa: CASSLPGTGSTEAFF
v_call: TRBV5-5; d_call: -; clone_size: many; j_call: TRBJ2-5; cdr3_nt: TGTGCCAGCAGCTTGGGAGAGGAGACCCAGTACTTC; cdr3_aa: CASSLGEETQYF
v_call: TRBV5-1; d_call: TRBD1; clone_size: many; j_call: TRBJ2-1; cdr3_nt: TGCGCCAGCAGTTTACAGGGGGCTAGAAATGAGCAGTTCTTC; cdr3_aa: CASSLQGARNEQFF
v_call: TRBV10-1; d_call: -; clone_size: many; j_call: TRBJ2-3; cdr3_nt: TGCGCCAGCAGTGAAGCCGGACGGAGGGGAACAGATACGCAGTATTTT; cdr3_aa: CASSEAGRRGTDTQYF
v_call: TRBV2; d_call: -; clone_size: many; j_call: TRBJ2-1; cdr3_nt: TGTGCCAGCAGTGAACGGGACGGCTCCTACAATGAGCAGTTCTTC; cdr3_aa: CASSERDGSYNEQFF
v_call: TRBV20-1; d_call: TRBD2; clone_size: many; j_call: TRBJ2-1; cdr3_nt: TGCAGTGCTAGCCCCGGACTAGCGGGGGTTGACAATGAGCAGTTCTTC; cdr3_aa: CSASPGLAGVDNEQFF
v_call: TRBV5-1; d_call: -; clone_size: many; j_call: TRBJ2-1; cdr3_nt: TGCGCCAGCAGCGCGGACACGAGCTCCTACAATGAGCAGTTCTTC; cdr3_aa: CASSADTSSYNEQFF
v_call: TRBV20-1; d_call: TRBD2; clone_size: many; j_call: TRBJ2-5; cdr3_nt: TGCAGTGCTCACCCTCCGGGACTAGCGGGGGGGCCATCCAGAGAGACCCAGTACTTC; cdr3_aa: CSAHPPGLAGGPSRETQYF
v_call: TRBV20-1; d_call: TRBD1; clone_size: many; j_call: TRBJ2-1; cdr3_nt: TGCAGTGCCCGCTTGAGCTCTCGAGGGGGCGAGCAGTTCTTC; cdr3_aa: CSARLSSRGGEQFF
v_call: TRBV2; d_call: -; clone_size: many; j_call: TRBJ2-7; cdr3_nt: TGTGCCAGCAGTGACGGGGCAAAATACGAGCAGTACTTC; cdr3_aa: CASSDGAKYEQYF
v_call: TRBV20-1; d_call: -; clone_size: many; j_call: TRBJ1-1; cdr3_nt: TGCAGTGCTAGAAGGACTGAAGCTTTCTTT; cdr3_aa: CSARRTEAFF
v_call: TRBV20-1; d_call: -; clone_size: -; j_call: TRBJ2-4; cdr3_nt: TGCAGTGCGCAAACAGGTTTCAAAAAAATTCAGTACTTC; cdr3_aa: CSAQTGFKKIQYF
v_call: TRBV27; d_call: TRBD2; clone_size: many; j_call: TRBJ2-7; cdr3_nt: TGTGCCAGCAGTTCTAGAACTAGCGGGCCCATTCCCGAGCAGTACTTC; cdr3_aa: CASSSRTSGPIPEQYF
v_call: TRBV5-6; d_call: -; clone_size: many; j_call: TRBJ1-3; cdr3_nt: TGTGCCAGCAGCCGGGTGGAGACTAGACTCTCTGGAAACACCATATATTTT; cdr3_aa: CASSRVETRLSGNTIYF
v_call: TRBV5-1; d_call: -; clone_size: many; j_call: TRBJ1-3; cdr3_nt: TGCGCCAGCAGCTTGGGACAGAGCAATTCCTTCTCTGGAAACACCATATATTTT; cdr3_aa: CASSLGQSNSFSGNTIYF
v_call: TRBV6-1; d_call: -; clone_size: many; j_call: TRBJ2-1; cdr3_nt: TGTGCCAGCAGGATGGCAGGCCCAAATGAGCAGTTCTTC; cdr3_aa: CASRMAGPNEQFF
v_call: TRBV20-1; d_call: -; clone_size: many; j_call: TRBJ2-7; cdr3_nt: TGCAGTGCCATTGACAGGGTCGGGAGCTCCTACGAGCAGTACTTC; cdr3_aa: CSAIDRVGSSYEQYF
v_call: TRBV20-1; d_call: TRBD2; clone_size: few; j_call: TRBJ2-1; cdr3_nt: TGCAGTGCTAGGAGAGCGGCGGGAGCGGGTTTCAATGAGCAGTTCTTC; cdr3_aa: CSARRAAGAGFNEQFF
v_call: TRBV5-1; d_call: -; clone_size: many; j_call: TRBJ2-3; cdr3_nt: TGCGCCAGCAGCTACTCCGGGACAAGTGCTAGCACAGATACGCAGTATTTT; cdr3_aa: CASSYSGTSASTDTQYF
v_call: TRBV20-1; d_call: TRBD2; clone_size: many; j_call: TRBJ2-7; cdr3_nt: TGCAGTGCTAGAGCAGGTCCGGGGGGCTACGAGCAGTACTTC; cdr3_aa: CSARAGPGGYEQYF
v_call: TRBV20-1; d_call: -; clone_size: -; j_call: TRBJ2-3; cdr3_nt: TGCAGTGCCCCGGGAGCGACCTCGCAGTATTTT; cdr3_aa: CSAPGATSQYF
v_call: TRBV25-1; d_call: TRBD2; clone_size: many; j_call: TRBJ2-1; cdr3_nt: TGTGCCAGCAGTACAGGGAACGCGGGAGGGCCAGGACAGGAGGAAAGCGTGAATGAGCAGTTCTTC; cdr3_aa: CASSTGNAGGPGQEESVNEQFF
v_call: TRBV5-1; d_call: -; clone_size: many; j_call: TRBJ2-1; cdr3_nt: TGCGCCAGCAGCTTGGTCTGGGAAGAGCAGTTCTTC; cdr3_aa: CASSLVWEEQFF
v_call: TRBV15; d_call: -; clone_size: -; j_call: TRBJ2-1; cdr3_nt: TGTGCCACCAGCAGAGATCTGGTCCAGAATGAGCAGTTCTTC; cdr3_aa: CATSRDLVQNEQFF
v_call: TRBV2; d_call: TRBD2; clone_size: many; j_call: TRBJ2-1; cdr3_nt: TGTGCCAGCGGGCGGGAGGGCCAAGTTGAGCAGTTCTTC; cdr3_aa: CASGREGQVEQFF
v_call: TRBV20-1; d_call: TRBD1; clone_size: many; j_call: TRBJ2-7; cdr3_nt: TGCAGTGCAACCGAGACAGGGGATTTCTACGAGCAGTACTTC; cdr3_aa: CSATETGDFYEQYF